Presented here are 10 T cell receptor beta chains from one specimen sequenced in a study of early T cells in non-severe SARS-CoV-2 infection (dated by TCRdb to the early 2020s). The method was 5' RACE. Reads for this sample came from a NextSeq 500. TCRdb reprocessing: public reads trimmed at Q25 with fastp, clones called with MiXCR, in-frame beta chains kept. Identical CDR3 protein sequences are pooled into one entry, listed with their most common genes and DNA. Present in this sample are some 54,000 distinct CDR3 sequences, more than 9.5% of which were seen just once. Less than 15% of the sample belongs to the ten largest clones. The material sequenced was whole blood. The receptors derive from an adult who was a healthcare worker with PCR-confirmed SARS-CoV-2 infection or an uninfected control (not recorded which).

This clonotype showed up just a few times. The chain links TRBV11-3 to TRBJ2-5; possible D gene TRBD1, 6 bases. The V end lost 6 bases, the J end lost 6 bases, and 20 bases lay between the germline ends. This CDR3 is built from 15 residues. Germline V lookup: CDR1 SGHNT, CDR2 YENEEA. The DNA for the CDR3 is TGTGCCAGCAGAGCAGTGGTGGGGGCGGTAAAGACCCAGTACTTC. This codes for CASRAVVGAVKTQYF.

V and J are TRBV6-5 and TRBJ2-7, with D unresolved. Germline CDR1 and CDR2: MNHEY and SVGAGI. The CDR3 is 11 residues long. V lost 6 bases to trimming and J lost 7 bases, with 10 bases between them. CDR3 nucleotides: TGTGCCAGCAGACGAGAGTTTGAGCAGTACTTC. Translated, it gives CASRREFEQYF.

This clonotype has just a few counts. The chain combines TRBV12-3 or TRBV12-4 with TRBJ1-5; D gene uncertain. The V end was cut by 5 bases, the J end by 6 bases, with 20 bases between. The CDR3 has 16 residues. The CDR3 sequence: CASSQWPPGSRQPQHF. CDR3 coding DNA: TGTGCCAGCAGTCAATGGCCTCCTGGGAGTCGTCAGCCCCAGCATTTT.

The chain uses TRBV29-1 and TRBJ1-2; a weak D match, TRBD1 (6 bases). Germline CDR1 SQVTM, CDR2 ANQGSEA. Trimming cost V 0 bases and J 8 bases, with 13 bases left between them. The CDR3 spans 13 residues. CDR3 protein: CSVEETGPEGYTF. The CDR3 DNA reads as TGCAGCGTTGAAGAGACAGGACCTGAGGGCTACACCTTC. Drawing the rest from reference TRBV29-1 and TRBJ1-2, the complete variable domain is SAVISQKPSRDICQRGTSLTIQCQVDSQVTMMFWYRQQPGQSLTLIATANQGSEATYESGFVIDKFPISRPNLTFSTLTVSNMSPEDSSIYLCSVEETGPEGYTFGSGTRLTVV.

This clonotype was detected only a few times. This rearrangement joins TRBV29-1 to TRBJ1-4, with TRBD1 identical over 7 bases. The CDR3 loop spans 13 amino acids. Trimming took 6 bases from V and 8 from J; bases not matched to a gene: 9. Looked up from germline, CDR1 is SQVTM and CDR2 is ANQGSEA. CDR3 bases: TGCAGCGTGTTGACAGGGCCCGTAGAAAAACTGTTTTTT. As protein: CSVLTGPVEKLFF.

This chain uses TRBV12-3 or TRBV12-4 with TRBJ1-6, with D unclear. The CDR3 is made up of 14 amino acids. V was shortened by 8 bases and J by 4 bases, with 12 bases between the two germline ends. CDR3 DNA sequence: TGTGCCAGCGGGAGAGGAGGGTATAATTCACCCCTCCACTTT. It is translated as CASGRGGYNSPLHF.

This clonotype was picked up many times. This chain uses TRBV27 with TRBJ2-3; D possibly corresponds to TRBD2 (6 bases). CDR1 and CDR2 (germline): MNHEY, SMNVEV (reference sequence). This CDR3 comprises 18 residues. The V gene lost 3 bases and the J gene lost 8 bases, with 27 bases spanning the gap. DNA for the CDR3: TGTGCCAGCAGTTTCGCAACCCCACTAGCTGGTCCAAGCGGTACGCAGTATTTT. As protein: CASSFATPLAGPSGTQYF.

The CDR3 coding sequence is TGTGCCAGTAGTATTCGAGCGGGACGGATTAGCAATCAGCCCCAGCATTTT. This sequence encodes CASSIRAGRISNQPQHF. The rearrangement uses TRBV19 and TRBJ1-5, with D possibly TRBD1 on 5 matching bases. The CDR3 loop spans 17 amino acids. The V end was cut by 3 bases, the J end by 0 bases, with 15 bases between. Germline V CDR1 and CDR2: LNHDA, SQIVND (reference sequence).

This clonotype has a count of ten or more. The chain joins TRBV7-2 to TRBJ2-1; the D call may be TRBD1 or TRBD2 (6 bases each). Germline CDR1 reads SGHTA; CDR2 reads FQGNSA. Trimming removed 5 bases at V and 2 bases at J, with 13 bases between. The CDR3 loop spans 15 amino acids. The CDR3 DNA sequence: TGTGCCAGCAGCCCCCGGGGGCCAACCTACAATGAGCAGTTCTTC. This gives the protein CASSPRGPTYNEQFF.

This chain links TRBV4-2 with TRBJ2-5; 8 nucleotides match TRBD1. The CDR3 runs 16 residues. Trimming cost V 0 bases and J 5 bases; bases outside gene matches: 8. CDR1 LGHNA and CDR2 YNFKEQ come from the germline V gene. The CDR3 loop reads CASSQDLGQGVETQYF. The CDR3 DNA is TGTGCCAGCAGCCAAGACCTCGGACAGGGTGTTGAGACCCAGTACTTC.